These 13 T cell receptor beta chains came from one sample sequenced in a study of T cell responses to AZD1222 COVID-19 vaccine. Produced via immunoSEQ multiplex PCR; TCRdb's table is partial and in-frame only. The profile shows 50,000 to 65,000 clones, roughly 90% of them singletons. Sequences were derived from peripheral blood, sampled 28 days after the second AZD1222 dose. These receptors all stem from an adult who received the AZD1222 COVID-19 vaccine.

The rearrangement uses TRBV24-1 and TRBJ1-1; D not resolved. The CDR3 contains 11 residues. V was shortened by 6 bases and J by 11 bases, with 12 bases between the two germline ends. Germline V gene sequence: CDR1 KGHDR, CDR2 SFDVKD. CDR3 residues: CATSYRDTAFF. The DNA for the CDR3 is TGTGCCACCAGTTATAGGGATACGGCTTTCTTT.

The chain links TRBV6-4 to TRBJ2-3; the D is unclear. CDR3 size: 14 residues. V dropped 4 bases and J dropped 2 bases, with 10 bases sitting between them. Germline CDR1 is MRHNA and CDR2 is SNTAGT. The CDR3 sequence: CASSVQLFTDTQYF. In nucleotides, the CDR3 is TGTGCCAGCAGTGTACAGCTTTTCACAGATACGCAGTATTTT.

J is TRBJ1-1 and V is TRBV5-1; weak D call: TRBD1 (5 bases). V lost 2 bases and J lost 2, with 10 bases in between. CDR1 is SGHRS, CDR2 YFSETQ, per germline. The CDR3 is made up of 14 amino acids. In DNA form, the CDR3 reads TGCGCCAGCAGCTTAGGGACGGAAAACACTGAAGCTTTCTTT. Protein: CASSLGTENTEAFF.

The CDR3 nucleotides read TGTGCCAGCAGCCTAGCCGGAGAGCAGTTCTTC. This sequence encodes CASSLAGEQFF. V and J are TRBV9 and TRBJ2-1, with D perhaps matching TRBD2 (5 bases). Germline V gene lookup returns CDR1 SGDLS and CDR2 YYNGEE. The V gene lost 4 bases and the J gene lost 10 bases, with 9 bases spanning the gap. This CDR3 comprises 11 residues.

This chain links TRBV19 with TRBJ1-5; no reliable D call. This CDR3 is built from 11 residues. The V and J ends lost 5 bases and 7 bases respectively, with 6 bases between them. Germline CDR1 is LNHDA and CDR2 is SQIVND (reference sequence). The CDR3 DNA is TGTGCCAGTAGTTCTAACCAGCCCCAGCATTTT. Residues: CASSSNQPQHF.

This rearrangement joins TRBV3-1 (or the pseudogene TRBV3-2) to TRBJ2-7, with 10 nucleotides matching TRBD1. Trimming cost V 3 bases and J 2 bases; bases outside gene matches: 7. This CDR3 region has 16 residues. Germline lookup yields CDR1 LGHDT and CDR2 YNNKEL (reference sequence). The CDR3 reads CASSHGTGVLTYEQYF. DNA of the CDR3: TGTGCCAGCAGCCACGGGACAGGGGTTTTAACCTACGAGCAGTACTTC.

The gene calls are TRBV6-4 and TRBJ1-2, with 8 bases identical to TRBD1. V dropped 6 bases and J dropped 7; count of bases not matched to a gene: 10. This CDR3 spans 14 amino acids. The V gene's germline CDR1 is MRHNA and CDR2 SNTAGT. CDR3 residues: CASSIGQGSSGYTF. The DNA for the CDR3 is TGTGCCAGCAGCATAGGACAGGGTAGTTCTGGCTACACCTTC.

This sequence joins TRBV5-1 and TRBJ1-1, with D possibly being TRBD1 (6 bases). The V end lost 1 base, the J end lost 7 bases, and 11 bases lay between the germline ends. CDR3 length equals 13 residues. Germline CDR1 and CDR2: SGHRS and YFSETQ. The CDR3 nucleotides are TGCGCCAGCAGCTTGTCCACAGGGTATGAAGCTTTCTTT. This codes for CASSLSTGYEAFF. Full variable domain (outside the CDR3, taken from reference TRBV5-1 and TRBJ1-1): KAGVTQTPRYLIKTRGQQVTLSCSPISGHRSVSWYQQTPGQGLQFLFEYFSETQRNKGNFPGRFSGRQFSNSRSEMNVSTLELGDSALYLCASSLSTGYEAFFGQGTRLTVV.

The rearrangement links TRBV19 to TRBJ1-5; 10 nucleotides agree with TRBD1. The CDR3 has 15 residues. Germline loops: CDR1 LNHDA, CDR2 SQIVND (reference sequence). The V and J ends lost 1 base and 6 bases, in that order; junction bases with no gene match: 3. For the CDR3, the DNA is TGTGCCAGTAGTATAGTCGGGACAGGGGCTCAGCCCCAGCATTTT. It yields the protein CASSIVGTGAQPQHF. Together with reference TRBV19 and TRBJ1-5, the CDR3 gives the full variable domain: DGGITQSPKYLFRKEGQNVTLSCEQNLNHDAMYWYRQDPGQGLRLIYYSQIVNDFQKGDIAEGYSVSREKKESFPLTVTSAQKNPTAFYLCASSIVGTGAQPQHFGDGTRLSIL.

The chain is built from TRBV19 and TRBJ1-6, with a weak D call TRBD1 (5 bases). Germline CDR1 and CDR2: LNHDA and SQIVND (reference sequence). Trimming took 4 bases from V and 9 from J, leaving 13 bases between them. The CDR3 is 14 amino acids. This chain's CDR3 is CASSTREGSSPLHF. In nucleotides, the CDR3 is TGTGCCAGTAGTACCAGGGAAGGAAGTTCACCCCTCCACTTT. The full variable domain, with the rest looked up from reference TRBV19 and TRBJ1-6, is DGGITQSPKYLFRKEGQNVTLSCEQNLNHDAMYWYRQDPGQGLRLIYYSQIVNDFQKGDIAEGYSVSREKKESFPLTVTSAQKNPTAFYLCASSTREGSSPLHFGNGTRLTVT.

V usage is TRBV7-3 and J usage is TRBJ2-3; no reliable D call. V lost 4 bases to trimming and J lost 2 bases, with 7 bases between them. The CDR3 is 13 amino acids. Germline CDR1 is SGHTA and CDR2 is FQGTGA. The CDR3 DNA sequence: TGTGCCAGCAGCTCACGGCTCACAGATACGCAGTATTTT. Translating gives CASSSRLTDTQYF.

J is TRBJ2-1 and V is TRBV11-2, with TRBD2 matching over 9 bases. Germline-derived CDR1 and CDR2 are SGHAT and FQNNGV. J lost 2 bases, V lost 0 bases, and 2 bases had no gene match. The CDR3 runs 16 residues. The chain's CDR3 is CASSLDAGGTYNEQFF. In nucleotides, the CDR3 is TGTGCCAGCAGCTTAGATGCGGGAGGGACCTACAATGAGCAGTTCTTC.

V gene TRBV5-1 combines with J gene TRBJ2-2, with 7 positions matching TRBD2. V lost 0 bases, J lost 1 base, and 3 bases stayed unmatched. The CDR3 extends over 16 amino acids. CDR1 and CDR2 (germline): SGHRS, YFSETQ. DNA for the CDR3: TGCGCCAGCAGCTTGGACCCTAGCGGGAACACCGGGGAGCTGTTTTTT. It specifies CASSLDPSGNTGELFF.